Presented here are 20 T cell receptor beta chains from one specimen sequenced in a study of blood T cell repertoires in COVID-19. TCRdb keeps only in-frame clones here, not all; method: immunoSEQ multiplex PCR. The table lists 300,000 to 400,000 clones, approximately 91% of them singletons, with approximately 5% in the top ten. Sequencing used PBMCs or T cells enriched from blood (not recorded which). These receptors originate from a man in his 60s who had recovered from COVID-19.

The V call is TRBV11-1, the J call TRBJ1-2; TRBD1 is a possible D gene (6 bases). V gave up 5 bases and J gave up 4 bases, with 14 bases separating them. Germline CDR1 is SGHAT and CDR2 is FQDESV (reference sequence). This CDR3 is 14 amino acids long. The DNA for the CDR3 is TGTGCCAGCAGCCCGCCGGACAGAATCTATGGCTACACCTTC. Amino acids: CASSPPDRIYGYTF. Full variable domain (missing parts from reference TRBV11-1 and TRBJ1-2): EAEVAQSPRYKITEKSQAVAFWCDPISGHATLYWYRQILGQGPELLVQFQDESVVDDSQLPKDRFSAERLKGVDSTLKIQPAELGDSAMYLCASSPPDRIYGYTFGSGTRLTVV.

This chain uses TRBV5-1 with TRBJ2-5, with TRBD2 matching over 11 bases. The CDR3 covers 16 residues. After removal of 4 bases from V and 3 bases from J, the junction contained 8 bases not matched to a gene. Germline values: CDR1 SGHRS, CDR2 YFSETQ. The CDR3 reads CASSSGLLAGEETQYF. DNA for the CDR3: TGCGCCAGCAGCAGCGGGTTACTAGCGGGGGAAGAGACCCAGTACTTC.

The DNA of the CDR3 is TGTGCCAGCAGCTTGGTTCGAGGGTTCAACTATGGCTACACCTTC. Its translation: CASSLVRGFNYGYTF. This chain joins TRBV5-6 and TRBJ1-2; D not resolved. V lost 0 bases to trimming and J lost 2 bases, with 11 bases between them. CDR1 is SGHDT and CDR2 is YYEEEE in the germline V gene. The CDR3 length is 15 residues.

The V gene is TRBV9, the J gene TRBJ2-6; TRBD1 matches 9 bases. This CDR3 contains 19 residues. J gave up 0 bases and V 4 bases, and 11 bases lay outside the gene matches. Germline values: CDR1 SGDLS, CDR2 YYNGEE. CDR3 in amino acids: CASSFLTGGSFSGANVLTF. CDR3 bases: TGTGCCAGCAGCTTCCTGACAGGGGGGTCTTTCTCTGGGGCCAACGTCCTGACTTTC. Complete variable domain (other parts from reference TRBV9 and TRBJ2-6): DSGVTQTPKHLITATGQRVTLRCSPRSGDLSVYWYQQSLDQGLQFLIQYYNGEERAKGNILERFSAQQFPDLHSELNLSSLELGDSALYFCASSFLTGGSFSGANVLTFGAGSRLTVL.

The chain carries TRBV15 and TRBJ1-2; D is possibly TRBD1 (6 bases). There are 15 residues in the CDR3. The germline gives CDR1 LNHNV, CDR2 YYDKDF (reference sequence). V dropped 0 bases and J dropped 0 bases, with 8 bases sitting between them. CDR3 region: CATSRDRTANYGYTF. CDR3 coding DNA: TGTGCCACCAGCAGAGATCGGACAGCTAACTATGGCTACACCTTC.

The CDR3 protein is CASSPPVGGTTDTQYF. CDR3 bases: TGCGCCAGCAGCCCGCCAGTTGGAGGAACTACAGATACGCAGTATTTT. The genes are TRBV5-1 and TRBJ2-3; TRBD2 is a possible D gene (5 bases). There are 16 residues in the CDR3. Germline loops: CDR1 SGHRS, CDR2 YFSETQ. V was cut by 4 bases and J by 3 bases, with 18 bases left in between.

V and J are TRBV11-3 and TRBJ2-1, with 7 bases matching TRBD2. This CDR3 has 15 residues. Trimming removed 7 bases from V and 5 bases from J; junction bases left unmatched: 11. CDR1 and CDR2 (germline): SGHNT, YENEEA. Here the CDR3 DNA reads TGTGCCAGCACCCTGGGCGGGAGCGTGAACAATGAGCAGTTCTTC. This translates into CASTLGGSVNNEQFF.

This clone occurred once. V is TRBV3-1 (or the pseudogene TRBV3-2) and J is TRBJ2-1; D may be TRBD2 (5 bases). This CDR3 spans 13 amino acids. V was shortened by 3 bases and J by 8 bases, with 11 bases between the two germline ends. Germline V gene lookup returns CDR1 LGHDT and CDR2 YNNKEL (reference sequence). CDR3 sequence reads: CASSHLAGHEQFF. The DNA of the CDR3 is TGTGCCAGCAGCCACCTAGCCGGCCATGAGCAGTTCTTC.

The CDR3 DNA sequence: TGTGCCACCAGTTCCTTCCCCACCGGACTAGCGGGAGGGACCCGGTACAATGAGCAGTTCTTC. It yields the protein CATSSFPTGLAGGTRYNEQFF. J is TRBJ2-1 and V is TRBV24-1; 15 nucleotides align to TRBD2. V lost 6 bases, J lost 4 bases, and 18 bases stayed unmatched. Per germline, CDR1 KGHDR and CDR2 SFDVKD. CDR3 length: 21 amino acids.

V gene TRBV18 combines with J gene TRBJ2-3, with D tentatively TRBD2 (5 bases). Per the germline V gene, CDR1 is KGHSH and CDR2 is LQKENI. V lost 3 bases and J 0 bases, leaving 7 bases between the germline ends. This CDR3 contains 14 residues. CDR3 nucleotides: TGTGCCAGCTCACCCCAGCGGAGCACAGATACGCAGTATTTT. This sequence encodes CASSPQRSTDTQYF.

The rearrangement uses TRBV7-3 and TRBJ1-1; tentative D call: TRBD1 (5 bases). V lost 4 bases to trimming and J lost 1 base, with 7 bases between them. There are 13 residues in the CDR3. Looked up from germline, CDR1 is SGHTA and CDR2 is FQGTGA. The CDR3, as DNA: TGTGCCAGCAGCTCTCAGGGGAACACTGAAGCTTTCTTT. The encoded protein is CASSSQGNTEAFF.

In its sample, this clone was seen once. This chain connects TRBV19 to TRBJ1-2; D is uncertain. The CDR3 runs 11 residues. V lost 5 bases and J lost 2, with 3 bases in between. CDR1 LNHDA and CDR2 SQIVND come from the germline V gene (reference sequence). In DNA form, the CDR3 reads TGTGCCAGTAGTCAGAACTATGGCTACACCTTC. This codes for CASSQNYGYTF. The whole variable domain, filled in from reference TRBV19 and TRBJ1-2, reads DGGITQSPKYLFRKEGQNVTLSCEQNLNHDAMYWYRQDPGQGLRLIYYSQIVNDFQKGDIAEGYSVSREKKESFPLTVTSAQKNPTAFYLCASSQNYGYTFGSGTRLTVV.

This clone was found once. This sequence joins TRBV5-4 and TRBJ2-7, with 8 bases that match TRBD2. The CDR3 runs 14 residues. Per germline, CDR1 SGHNT and CDR2 YYREEE (reference sequence). V was clipped by 3 bases and J by 0 bases; unmatched bases: 2. The CDR3 nucleotides read TGTGCCAGCAGCTATGCGGGGGGCTCCTACGAGCAGTACTTC. Translation: CASSYAGGSYEQYF.

For the CDR3, the DNA is TGTGCCAGCATACCGGGGGGAGGGGAGACCCAGTACTTC. Its translation is CASIPGGGETQYF. The V call is TRBV28, the J call TRBJ2-5; 7 bases match TRBD2. The CDR3 spans 13 residues. Germline-derived CDR1 and CDR2 are MDHEN and SYDVKM. V lost 7 bases, J lost 5 bases, and 7 bases stayed unmatched.

This clone was recorded once. The CDR3 sequence: CASSKGRGKSSYNEQFF. The DNA of the CDR3 is TGTGCCAGCAGCAAAGGGCGGGGAAAGAGCTCCTACAATGAGCAGTTCTTC. The J gene is TRBJ2-1, the V gene TRBV21-1; the table calls TRBD2, which could not be checked here. TRBV21-1 is an annotated pseudogene. The CDR3 is 17 amino acids.

The V gene is TRBV2, the J gene TRBJ1-5; possibly TRBD1 for D (5 bases). Trimming cost V 5 bases and J 3 bases, with 11 bases left between them. The germline CDR1 and CDR2 sequences are SNHLY and FYNNEI. CDR3 length equals 14 residues. The CDR3 nucleotides read TGTGCCAGCAGTCCAGGGTTGTACAATCAGCCCCAGCATTTT. Translation: CASSPGLYNQPQHF.

The V call is TRBV7-2, the J call TRBJ2-5; tentatively, D is TRBD1 (5 bases). V was trimmed by 7 bases and J by 9 bases, leaving 18 bases between them. This CDR3 spans 13 amino acids. CDR1 is SGHTA and CDR2 is FQGNSA in the germline V gene. DNA of the CDR3: TGTGCCAGCAACAAGGACAAGGCTCTACCCCAGTACTTC. Protein: CASNKDKALPQYF. The complete variable domain, with remaining parts taken from reference TRBV7-2 and TRBJ2-5, reads GAGVSQSPSNKVTEKGKDVELRCDPISGHTALYWYRQSLGQGLEFLIYFQGNSAPDKSGLPSDRFSAERTGGSVSTLTIQRTQQEDSAVYLCASNKDKALPQYFGPGTRLLVL.

V is TRBV4-3 and J is TRBJ2-1; D gene ambiguous. The CDR3 runs 12 residues. Germline-derived CDR1 and CDR2 are LGHNA and YSLEER. The V gene lost 1 base and the J gene lost 8 bases, with 6 bases spanning the gap. DNA of the CDR3: TGCGCCAGCAGCCAAGTTGGCTATGAGCAGTTCTTC. Amino acid sequence: CASSQVGYEQFF.

J is TRBJ2-7 and V is TRBV29-1; 12 bases fit TRBD1. CDR1 and CDR2 from the germline V gene are SQVTM and ANQGSEA. V was clipped by 6 bases and J by 5 bases; unmatched bases: 5. This CDR3 contains 13 residues. The CDR3 loop reads CSVGTGGVDEQYF. Here the CDR3 DNA reads TGCAGCGTGGGGACAGGGGGCGTCGACGAGCAGTACTTC.

The chain has TRBV5-4 and TRBJ1-2; D gene ambiguous. The CDR3 spans 13 residues. Germline-derived CDR1 and CDR2 are SGHNT and YYREEE (reference sequence). The V gene lost 2 bases and the J gene lost 3 bases, with 8 bases spanning the gap. DNA of the CDR3: TGTGCCAGCAGCTTCGAGAAAGACTATGGCTACACCTTC. Protein product: CASSFEKDYGYTF.